This TCR beta chain was recovered during a study of a mutant IDH1 vaccine in newly diagnosed glioma. Study as a whole: Investigators started vaccination 4-6 weeks after radiotherapy alone, or with temozolomide cycles. Patients had received radiotherapy, temozolomide, or both previously, most receiving both. Visits designated V12 and V13 were conducted at weeks 35 and 47, respectively.

Study-wide results and caveats: Vaccine-induced immune responses occurred in more than 80% of patients.

Worth noting for this clone: The antigen is unknown.

Germline V gene lookup returns CDR1 MNHNS and CDR2 SASEGT. The ends were cut back, 6 bases at V and 9 bases at J, with 18 bases in the middle. The CDR3 contains 14 residues. Clones were sequenced by immunoSEQ multiplex PCR, and TCRdb holds only the in-frame ones, with some missing. The table records about 90,000 clones, nearly 90% of them present only once. Time point denoted: week 47, end of study. The study gave 300 ug of mutant IDH1 20-mer peptide per vaccine dose, with topical imiquimod. The genes are TRBV6-1 and TRBJ2-4; D perhaps matches TRBD1 (6 bases). This receptor was taken from a woman between 45 and 65 years old with glioma. Specimen: PBMCs, collected from a glioma patient whose treatment included an IDH1 peptide vaccine. The CDR3 reads CASRLQGTDRIQYF. CDR3 coding DNA: TGTGCCAGCAGACTCCAGGGGACCGATCGCATTCAGTACTTC.